This TCR beta chain was recovered during a study of siplizumab effects on memory and regulatory T cells. Notes on the study in general: In roughly 80-95% of proliferating CD4+ or CD8+ clones, a naive or memory phenotype could not be assigned. Contribution to the alloresponse seemed major for naive T cells, which also seemed more diverse than memory cells. Assignment to unstimulated subsets succeeded for only a minor fraction of the alloreactive clones.

The ends were cut back, 0 bases at V and 5 bases at J, with 6 bases in the middle. The CDR3 runs to 12 residues. CDR1 and CDR2 (germline): SGHRS, YFSETQ. TCRdb's table, derived via immunoSEQ multiplex PCR, lists solely in-frame clones and lacks some. The sample lists some 97,000 clones, about 90% occurring once. Comment on this clone: Its antigen is currently unknown.

The rearrangement joins TRBV5-1 to TRBJ2-7; D uncertain. This sequence was found in a human donor in good health. Sequencing was performed on Tregs sorted from blood. DNA of the CDR3: TGCGCCAGCAGCTTGGGTTTCCACGAGCAGTACTTC. This sequence encodes CASSLGFHEQYF.